This T cell receptor beta chain is drawn from a study of CD8+CD57+ T cells in acquired aplastic anemia. Study-level information: On average, sorted CD4+ and CD8+ cells gave 3.2 ug of DNA. The study's findings and limits: Comparison of patients with controls identified around 31 shared CD8+ CDR3 sequences.

For CDR3 and TCR beta VDJ profiling, genomic DNA was the template used. TCRdb re-derived calls from the reads in MiXCR, one entry per CDR3 protein. The repertoire holds under 500,000 distinct CDR3 sequences, around 30% seen once, with about 0.8% in the top ten. About this clonotype: The antigen is not known.

Sequencing involved patients with CD8+CD57+ cell expansion previously shown by flow cytometry. Therapy had not been given to patients before blood sampling. The sequencing sample was made of sorted CD4+, CD8+, or CD8+CD57+ T cells (not recorded which) from PBMCs. The receptor was isolated from a human donor with aplastic anemia.

The CDR3 here is CAWSAAVDTDTQYF. CDR3 DNA: TGTGCCTGGAGTGCTGCGGTCGACACAGATACGCAGTATTTT. This chain connects TRBV30 to TRBJ2-3; D is ambiguous. V gave up 1 base and J gave up 2 bases, with 10 bases separating them. Germline CDR1 is GTSNPN and CDR2 is SVGIG (reference sequence). The CDR3 runs 14 residues.